One sample yielded the 27 T cell receptor beta chains listed below, sequenced in a study of CXCR3-negative and CXCR3-positive naive CD8 T cells. With UMI labels, 5' RACE was used to prepare the TRB cDNA libraries. TCRdb reprocessed the 5' RACE reads and stores each CDR3 protein as one record, lacking DNA. This sample's clone table lists about 57,000 distinct CDR3 sequences. The sequenced material came from memory CD8+ T cells from blood. Every receptor here comes from a human donor in good health. Some clones in this sample may be carry-over from other donors' samples.

This chain uses TRBV4-2 with TRBJ2-7; TCRdb picks TRBD2, but there is no DNA to check that call. This CDR3 has 13 amino acids. CDR1 is LGHNA and CDR2 is YNFKEQ in the germline V gene. This chain's CDR3 is CASGAGGSYEQYF.

The chain uses TRBV10-3 and TRBJ2-7. The CDR3 spans 14 residues. Germline V gives CDR1 ENHRY, CDR2 SYGVKD. CDR3 protein: CAISDQVTTYEQYF.

This chain connects TRBV28 to TRBJ2-2; the TCRdb call, TRBD1, lacks DNA for checking. The germline V gene encodes CDR1 MDHEN and CDR2 SYDVKM. This CDR3 region has 12 residues. The CDR3 sequence is CASSLPERELFF.

This chain connects TRBV24-1 to TRBJ2-3; TCRdb outputs TRBD2, but without DNA this stays unchecked. The CDR3 is 17 residues long. Looked up from germline, CDR1 is KGHDR and CDR2 is SFDVKD. The CDR3 loop reads CATSGGLAAMSTDTQYF.

The gene calls are TRBV29-1 and TRBJ1-2; TCRdb names TRBD1, which stays unverified in the absence of DNA. Per the germline V gene, CDR1 is SQVTM and CDR2 is ANQGSEA. This CDR3 contains 12 residues. This chain's CDR3 is CSVDSGGYGYTF. The full variable domain, completed using reference TRBV29-1 and TRBJ1-2, is SAVISQKPSRDICQRGTSLTIQCQVDSQVTMMFWYRQQPGQSLTLIATANQGSEATYESGFVIDKFPISRPNLTFSTLTVSNMSPEDSSIYLCSVDSGGYGYTFGSGTRLTVV.

V usage is TRBV12-3 or TRBV12-4 and J usage is TRBJ1-4. The length of the CDR3 is 13 residues. CDR3 in amino acids: CASLRMAGEKLFF.

The chain couples TRBV5-4 to TRBJ2-3; TCRdb picks TRBD1, but there is no DNA to check that call. The CDR3 runs to 15 residues. CDR1 is SGHNT, CDR2 YYREEE, per germline (reference sequence). This CDR3 is CASSLGTEGTDTQYF. Variable domain in full (rest from reference TRBV5-4 and TRBJ2-3): ETGVTQSPTHLIKTRGQQVTLRCSSQSGHNTVSWYQQALGQGPQFIFQYYREEENGRGNFPPRFSGLQFPNYSSELNVNALELDDSALYLCASSLGTEGTDTQYFGPGTRLTVL.

J is TRBJ1-5 and V is TRBV20-1. The CDR3 totals 13 residues. CDR1 is DFQATT, CDR2 SNEGSKA, per germline (reference sequence). The CDR3 region is CSARDPGDQPQHF.

The chain uses TRBV4-3 and TRBJ1-2; the D call of TRBD1 rests on TCRdb alone, since no DNA is present to check it. The CDR3 runs 16 residues. CDR1 is LGHNA and CDR2 is YSLEER in the germline V gene. CDR3 loop: CASSRDRDLANYGYTF.

The genes are TRBV12-3 or TRBV12-4 and TRBJ2-2. The CDR3 consists of 12 residues. The CDR3 is CASSPHTGELFF.

The gene calls are TRBV12-3 or TRBV12-4 and TRBJ2-1; TCRdb returns TRBD1, unconfirmable since there is no DNA. This CDR3 is built from 14 residues. CDR3 sequence reads: CASSTSGGLNEQFF.

The rearrangement links TRBV28 to TRBJ2-6; TCRdb gives TRBD1 as the D gene, but with no DNA this cannot be confirmed. The CDR3 runs to 17 residues. Germline V gene sequence: CDR1 MDHEN, CDR2 SYDVKM. The CDR3 is CASSSTGYYSGANVLTF.

The chain employs TRBV29-1 and TRBJ2-7; TCRdb names TRBD1, which stays unverified in the absence of DNA. CDR3 length: 13 amino acids. From germline, CDR1 is SQVTM and CDR2 ANQGSEA. The CDR3 protein is CSVGQGWDYEQYF.

The V call is TRBV6-5, the J call TRBJ1-5; TCRdb calls TRBD1, which cannot be checked without DNA. The CDR3 length is 17 residues. Germline CDR1 and CDR2: MNHEY and SVGAGI. The CDR3: CASSRNHGTGGDQPQHF.

The V and J genes are TRBV4-1 and TRBJ1-6. This CDR3 has 14 residues. Germline lookup yields CDR1 MGHRA and CDR2 YSYEKL. The CDR3 spells CASSQEAGNSPLHF.

This rearrangement joins TRBV29-1 to TRBJ2-3; without DNA, the TCRdb call of TRBD1 cannot be checked. The CDR3 is 14 amino acids. CDR1 and CDR2 (germline): SQVTM, ANQGSEA. The CDR3 sequence is CSVLDPGGTDTQYF.

The V gene is TRBV25-1, the J gene TRBJ2-1; the TCRdb D gene call, TRBD2, has no DNA to confirm it. Germline V gene sequence: CDR1 MGHDK, CDR2 SYGVNS. CDR3 length equals 13 residues. CDR3 residues: CASSVSAVGEQFF.

The chain couples TRBV15 to TRBJ2-2; TCRdb's D call of TRBD1 is untestable without DNA. Germline V gene data show CDR1 as LNHNV and CDR2 as YYDKDF (reference sequence). The CDR3 loop spans 15 amino acids. The chain's CDR3 is CATSESGTVTGELFF.

The J gene is TRBJ1-2, the V gene TRBV20-1; TCRdb's assignment of TRBD1 cannot be checked, as there is no DNA. The length of the CDR3 is 17 residues. Germline CDR1 is DFQATT and CDR2 is SNEGSKA (reference sequence). The CDR3 protein is CSANPGGFSPGWYGYTF.

The genes are TRBV29-1 and TRBJ1-1; as DNA is missing, the TRBD1 call by TCRdb cannot be tested. This CDR3 comprises 13 residues. Germline loops: CDR1 SQVTM, CDR2 ANQGSEA. The CDR3 loop reads CSVERTGEAEAFF.

The genes are TRBV29-1 and TRBJ1-1; TCRdb proposes TRBD1, but this gene call is untestable without DNA. CDR1 is SQVTM and CDR2 is ANQGSEA in the germline V gene. The CDR3 runs to 13 residues. This chain's CDR3 is CSVETRENTEAFF.

V gene TRBV7-9 combines with J gene TRBJ2-7. CDR3 length: 14 amino acids. From germline, CDR1 is SEHNR and CDR2 FQNEAQ (reference sequence). This chain's CDR3 is CASSSVGASYEQYF.

The chain combines TRBV5-1 with TRBJ1-1; no DNA is available, so the TRBD1 call from TCRdb remains unchecked. This CDR3 is built from 14 residues. CDR1 and CDR2 (germline): SGHRS, YFSETQ. CDR3 residues: CASSAGRGVTEAFF.

This rearrangement joins TRBV12-3 or TRBV12-4 to TRBJ1-1; TCRdb's D call, TRBD1, is unchecked because there is no DNA. This CDR3 comprises 15 residues. Here the CDR3 reads CASSYLGQGNTEAFF.

The rearrangement joins TRBV10-3 to TRBJ2-2; the D gene TCRdb calls, TRBD1, cannot be checked with no DNA. CDR3 size: 13 residues. Germline V gene sequence: CDR1 ENHRY, CDR2 SYGVKD. CDR3 protein: CASRTEPTGELFF.

The CDR3 sequence is CASRQKGVANQPQHF. The rearrangement joins TRBV7-8 to TRBJ1-5. The CDR3 has 15 amino acids. Germline CDR1 is SGHVS and CDR2 is FQNEAQ.

The rearrangement uses TRBV7-3 and TRBJ2-7; absent DNA, TCRdb's TRBD2 call cannot be checked. CDR3 length equals 17 residues. The germline V gene has CDR1 SGHTA and CDR2 FQGTGA. CDR3 sequence: CASSPRGGLAENYEQYF.